The entry that follows covers one T cell receptor (beta chain) sequence. Its antigen is unidentified. Unexposed donor CD4+ T cells date from about 2011-2018, before the COVID-19 pandemic. Cryopreserved PBMCs were CD4-enriched, then split into naive and memory cells. The entry originates in a study of CD4 T cells in relation to SARS-CoV-2 and coronaviruses. The study, taken as a whole, reports: In about 65% of donors, memory CD4+ clonotypes crossrecognized SARS-CoV-2 and at least one common cold coronavirus spike. No crossreactivity against non-spike viral proteins was tested here.

TCRdb keeps only in-frame clones here, not all; method: immunoSEQ multiplex PCR. The sample has under 90,000 clones; over 90% are singletons. The sequence was obtained from a human donor in good health. The sample comprised naive CD4+ T cells from PBMCs. This sample's subset: naive CD4+ T cells isolated by negative enrichment.

As DNA, the CDR3 is TGTGCCACCAGCAGAGGTGGGACCGACCATCAGCCCCAGCATTTT. This gives the protein CATSRGGTDHQPQHF. The rearrangement links TRBV15 to TRBJ1-5; possible D gene TRBD1, 5 bases. CDR3 length: 15 residues. V was shortened by 1 base and J by 5 bases, with 12 bases between the two germline ends. The V gene's germline CDR1 is LNHNV and CDR2 YYDKDF (reference sequence).